A single sample is the source of the 8 T cell receptor beta chains below, sequenced in a study of Ad26.COV2.S vaccination and SARS-CoV-2 variants. Treatment noted: over 15 received Ad26.COV2.S at low or high dose, single or two shots; five or six received placebo; per-sample allocation not given. Samples analyzed were those drawn on day 63 after the first vaccine or placebo injection. Repertoires were generated with immunoSEQ multiplex PCR, while TCRdb's copy carries only in-frame clones and drops some. The data contain approximately 300,000 clones, around four fifths of them singletons. The sequences come from peripheral blood, collected in a trial of Ad26.COV2.S vaccine versus placebo. All receptors derive from a person between 18 and 60 years old who received the Ad26.COV2.S COVID-19 vaccine or a placebo.

The V gene is TRBV7-3, the J gene TRBJ2-2; possible D gene TRBD2, 5 bases. Germline V gives CDR1 SGHTA, CDR2 FQGTGA. Trimming took off 6 bases at V and 5 bases at J, with 7 bases between the two ends. CDR3 length: 12 amino acids. CDR3 nucleotide sequence: TGTGCCAGCAGTCAGCGGACCGGGGAGCTGTTTTTT. It encodes CASSQRTGELFF.

V is TRBV19 and J is TRBJ2-3, with D uncertain. Germline V gene lookup returns CDR1 LNHDA and CDR2 SQIVND (reference sequence). V was shortened by 7 bases and J by 0 bases, with 14 bases between the two germline ends. This CDR3 has 15 residues. CDR3 in amino acids: CASTFRPLSTDTQYF. CDR3 DNA: TGTGCCAGTACATTTCGACCGCTGAGCACAGATACGCAGTATTTT.

The genes are TRBV24-1 and TRBJ2-7, with 14 bases matching TRBD2. This CDR3 has 16 amino acids. The germline V gene has CDR1 KGHDR and CDR2 SFDVKD. The trim removed 4 bases at V and 2 bases at J, leaving 3 bases unmatched. The CDR3, as DNA: TGTGCCACCAGTGACTCGGGACTAGCGGGGGCCTACGAGCAGTACTTC. Its protein is CATSDSGLAGAYEQYF.

The gene calls are TRBV29-1 and TRBJ1-4, with a weak D call TRBD1 (6 bases). Germline-derived CDR1 and CDR2 are SQVTM and ANQGSEA. The CDR3 has 12 residues. V was shortened by 4 bases and J by 8 bases, with 11 bases between the two germline ends. CDR3 DNA sequence: TGCAGCGTTGTAGAGGGGGGAGAAAAACTGTTTTTT. This codes for CSVVEGGEKLFF.

The gene calls are TRBV4-2 and TRBJ1-5; TRBD1 might be the D (6 bases). Germline lookup yields CDR1 LGHNA and CDR2 YNFKEQ. V was cut by 1 base and J by 4 bases, with 11 bases left in between. This CDR3 comprises 15 residues. CDR3 sequence: CASSQADSLNQPQHF. DNA for the CDR3: TGTGCCAGCAGCCAAGCGGACAGTCTGAATCAGCCCCAGCATTTT.

The chain uses TRBV20-1 and TRBJ2-7; D ambiguous. The CDR3 covers 11 residues. Germline V CDR1 and CDR2: DFQATT, SNEGSKA (reference sequence). Trimming pared 3 bases from V and 2 bases from J, leaving 5 bases between. DNA for the CDR3: TGCAGTGCTAGCCCAGCCTACGAGCAGTACTTC. It yields the protein CSASPAYEQYF.

This clone was detected a few times. The chain is built from TRBV23-1 and TRBJ2-2; weak D call: TRBD1 (6 bases). TRBV23-1 is flagged as an ORF with uncertain function. The CDR3 has 17 amino acids. The V end was cut by 0 bases, the J end by 6 bases, with 17 bases between. The CDR3 bases are TGCGCCAGCAGTCAATCCTACAGGGTGGCTGAGCCCGGGGAGCTGTTTTTT. This gives the protein CASSQSYRVAEPGELFF.

The chain is built from TRBV4-2 and TRBJ2-5; a possible D gene is TRBD2 (5 bases). The CDR3 runs to 13 residues. Germline V gene data show CDR1 as LGHNA and CDR2 as YNFKEQ. V lost 0 bases, J lost 5 bases, and 7 bases lay in between. This CDR3 reads CASSQERTETQYF. The CDR3 coding sequence is TGTGCCAGCAGCCAAGAAAGGACTGAGACCCAGTACTTC.